This TCR beta chain derives from a study of shared clonotypes between healthy human individuals. General study findings and limits: Generation probabilities of non-shared clonotypes were lower (relative to those shared by all four donors).

TCRdb's table, derived via immunoSEQ multiplex PCR, lists solely in-frame clones and lacks some. The data show about 1 million clones, 60% to 80% seen once. The CDR3 totals 14 residues. The germline gives CDR1 ENHRY, CDR2 SYGVKD. Germline trimming cut 10 bases from V and 6 bases from J; bases unmatched to any gene: 9. All of the donors resided in Nashville, Tennessee, and each was a Caucasian adult. For this clone: What it binds is unknown.

This TCR was sampled from a man between 18 and 29 years old in good health. The V and J genes are TRBV10-3 and TRBJ1-6; 7 bases align to TRBD1. Source material: memory CD4+ T cells sorted from blood. The subset: CD45RA-negative fraction. CDR3 loop: CATQPPGGNSPLHF. Written as DNA, the CDR3 is TGTGCCACCCAGCCCCCAGGGGGTAATTCACCCCTCCACTTT.